This T cell receptor (beta chain) is drawn from a study of immune evolution from preneoplasia to lung adenocarcinoma. The study's findings and limits: Later-stage lesions seemingly showed higher T cell density and diversity than normal lung. From normal lung to invasive adenocarcinoma, top clone frequencies appeared to decrease.

CDR1 SGHDN and CDR2 FVKESK come from the germline V gene. V lost 2 bases, J lost 4 bases, and 12 bases lay in between. This CDR3 spans 14 amino acids. Resections took place in Japan or China from about 2014 to 2017. Note on this clone: Its antigen is not identified.

The assay was immunoSEQ multiplex PCR, and TCRdb's table has in-frame clones only and misses some. Here the sample spans about 2,000 clones, 75% to 85% being singletons. V usage is TRBV14 and J usage is TRBJ2-7, with unresolved D. The specimen was FFPE minimally invasive lung adenocarcinoma tissue. This clonotype originated in a person aged 55-80 years with lung adenocarcinoma. The CDR3 protein is CASSQNLGFYEQYF. The CDR3 DNA reads TGTGCCAGCAGCCAAAACCTCGGGTTTTACGAGCAGTACTTC.